This T cell receptor beta chain stems from a study of T cells expressing NK-cell markers. Study-level points and caveats: Topping the CD3+CD56-NKG2C+ fraction as well were these clonotypes, in a handful of donors.

This CDR3 contains 13 residues. Germline values: CDR1 MNHNS, CDR2 SASEGT. Production of TCR beta cDNA relied on 5'RACE template switching with UMIs. For each CDR3 protein, TCRdb gives one entry from its re-call of the 5' RACE reads, without DNA. This table lists roughly 150,000 distinct CDR3 sequences. About this clonotype: No antigen is known for it.

The specimen was blood T cells: a sorted CD56 or NKG2C T cell subset, CD4+ or CD8+ T cells, or bulk PBMC T cells (not recorded which). This receptor was identified in a man between 18 and 69 years old in good health. The gene calls are TRBV6-1 and TRBJ2-1. CDR3 amino acids: CASSESFSNEQFF.